Sequencing of this TCR beta chain was carried out in a study of shared clonotypes between healthy human individuals. Trimming removed 6 bases from V and 1 base from J; junction bases left unmatched: 5. In germline, CDR1 is KGHSH, CDR2 LQKENI. This CDR3 spans 16 amino acids. A deep-level run was used for the assay. Per sorted-subset replicate PCR, input was approximately 0.2 ug DNA, representing roughly 28,000 T cell genomes. TCRdb's table, derived via immunoSEQ multiplex PCR, lists solely in-frame clones and lacks some. In the table there are some 2,500,000 clones, just under 95% of which are singletons.

Material for sequencing was naive CD4+ T cells from PBMCs. Subset given: CD45RA+ positively selected. The source is a young man in good health. Some clones in this sample may be carry-over from other donors' samples. V is TRBV18 and J is TRBJ2-7; 14 bases fit TRBD2. In DNA form, the CDR3 reads TGTGCCAGCTCGGGTGGGACTAGCGGGAGTTCCTACGAGCAGTACTTC. As protein: CASSGGTSGSSYEQYF.